This is a list of T cell receptor beta chains from one sample in a study of control samples from healthy donors and cancer patients. Only in-frame clones appear in the TCRdb table, and some are missing; sequencing was by immunoSEQ multiplex PCR. The sample shows approximately 85,000 clones, roughly 91% of them seen only once. The sequenced material came from blood. Source of these receptors: a woman in her sixties or seventies in good health. CDR3s include the opening cysteine and the closing phenylalanine or tryptophan. The order of the fields is V gene, J gene, CDR3 protein.

TRBV11-3	TRBJ2-3	CASSLGGRGGADTQYF
TRBV7-2	TRBJ1-3	CASSLGTTGNTIYF
TRBV23-1	TRBJ1-6	CARSQGPYNSPLHF
TRBV5-1	TRBJ1-3	CASSLEGRTSGNTIYF
TRBV6-5	TRBJ1-5	CASSLDSYSNQPQHF
TRBV28	TRBJ2-3	CASRHRGQNTDTQYF
TRBV28	TRBJ1-2	CASRTSGRVNYGYTF
TRBV10-3	TRBJ1-2	CAISGNGGKDYGYTF
TRBV30	TRBJ2-7	CACRWNGAPLEQYF
TRBV15	TRBJ2-7	CATHPGRDLPPYEQYF
TRBV19	TRBJ1-5	CASSVQGPNQPQHF
TRBV2	TRBJ1-2	CASSEVPSGYTF
TRBV5-1	TRBJ1-2	CASSPGQGAYGYTF
TRBV5-1	TRBJ2-5	CASSLQSTRGGETQYF
TRBV5-1	TRBJ1-5	CASSLGQGDQPQHF
TRBV28	TRBJ2-3	CASSLYGISTDTQYF
TRBV5-4	TRBJ1-6	CASSKGLQKSYNSPLHF
TRBV3-1/TRBV3-2	TRBJ2-4	CASSQGHKNIQYF
TRBV5-4	TRBJ2-3	CASSLLTSASTDTQYF
TRBV6-2/TRBV6-3	TRBJ2-7	CASSRPGTGDEQYF
TRBV6-2/TRBV6-3	TRBJ1-5	CASSQTANNQPQHF
TRBV6-1	TRBJ1-1	CASSERGVETEAFF
TRBV5-5	TRBJ1-3	CASSLGQQNPF
TRBV7-2	TRBJ1-1	CASSLIEDTEAFF
TRBV5-6	TRBJ2-5	CASSFELAGGQETQYF
TRBV11-2	TRBJ2-5	CASSSPNAQETQYF
TRBV7-2	TRBJ2-7	CASSLGPAGGQGEQYF
TRBV25-1	TRBJ1-4	CASKGLQEKLFF
TRBV30	TRBJ2-3	CAWSGTSGKTDTQYF
TRBV19	TRBJ1-2	CASSIRTGGFYGYTF
TRBV5-1	TRBJ1-1	CASSLDLLLNTEAFF
TRBV4-3	TRBJ2-3	CASSRKSGLARGDTQYF
TRBV28	TRBJ1-4	CASRSRRNNEKLFF
TRBV19	TRBJ2-6	CASSIGHRALSGANVLTF
TRBV10-1	TRBJ2-3	CASAPGRRGGVADTQYF
TRBV9	TRBJ2-2	CASSDTSGYTGELFF
TRBV28	TRBJ1-1	CASSLYQPVNTEAFF
TRBV5-1	TRBJ2-7	CASTAGGGSYEQYF
TRBV11-2	TRBJ1-4	CASSPSWGGRLANEKLFF
TRBV15	TRBJ1-2	CATSEEGPPSRGYTF
TRBV3-1/TRBV3-2	TRBJ1-2	CASSSGGGYTF
TRBV5-4	TRBJ1-4	CASTDSGQGAGEKLFF
TRBV27	TRBJ1-6	CASSLGTGYSYNSPLHF
TRBV29-1	TRBJ2-3	CSGYSGTDTQYF